This passage covers 15 T cell receptor beta chains from one sample sequenced in a study of regulatory and conventional T cells in RAG deficiency. Generated by immunoSEQ multiplex PCR, the TCRdb table keeps only in-frame clones and is missing some. The sample includes about 8,500 clones, approximately 80% of them seen just once. The data were also submitted as part of a second study, on regulatory T cells. That source adds: The primer mix had 52 TRBV and 13 TRBJ primers.

Sequencing was done on a sample of CD8+ T cells sorted from blood. These receptor sequences come from a human donor in good health.

Written as DNA, the CDR3 is TGTGCCAGCAATTGGGCTCAGCCCCAGCATTTT. Its protein is CASNWAQPQHF. This sequence joins TRBV28 and TRBJ1-5; D not certain. V was clipped by 7 bases and J by 6 bases, with 7 bases between them. The V gene's germline CDR1 is MDHEN and CDR2 SYDVKM. CDR3 length: 11 residues.

The V and J genes are TRBV9 and TRBJ2-5, with D perhaps TRBD1 (5 bases). Germline V gene lookup returns CDR1 SGDLS and CDR2 YYNGEE. The CDR3 consists of 16 residues. V lost 0 bases and J lost 5, with 17 bases in between. The CDR3 bases are TGTGCCAGCAGCGTAGAGGACAACAGGTCCCCGGAGACCCAGTACTTC. The encoded protein is CASSVEDNRSPETQYF.

The chain joins TRBV7-9 to TRBJ1-3; D ambiguous. From germline, CDR1 is SEHNR and CDR2 FQNEAQ (reference sequence). With 5 bases removed from V and 4 bases from J, the gap between germline ends came to 9 bases. The CDR3 is 13 residues long. Here the CDR3 reads CASSQTGGNTIYF. In DNA, the CDR3 is TGTGCCAGCAGCCAGACGGGAGGAAACACCATATATTTT.

The rearrangement uses TRBV19 and TRBJ1-5; 9 nucleotides match TRBD1. The CDR3 spans 16 residues. The ends lost 3 bases at V and 6 bases at J; junction bases unmatched: 9. The V gene's germline CDR1 is LNHDA and CDR2 SQIVND (reference sequence). This chain's CDR3 is CASSMGDRGFSQPQHF. DNA for the CDR3: TGTGCCAGTAGTATGGGTGACAGGGGGTTCAGTCAGCCCCAGCATTTT.

This clone was recorded a few times. The junction does not match germline at one end; this may be a read error. The chain is built from TRBV10-3 and TRBJ2-2; 10 bases agree with TRBD1. This CDR3 comprises 18 residues. Looked up from germline, CDR1 is ENHRY and CDR2 is SYGVKD. The CDR3 loop reads CAISPLRGDRGSWRGAVF. The CDR3 nucleotides read TGTGCCATCAGTCCTCTCCGTGGGGACAGGGGATCGTGGCGGGGAGCTGTTTTT.

This sequence joins TRBV19 and TRBJ1-5, with a weak D call TRBD1 (6 bases). The CDR3 sequence is 14 residues long. Germline V gene data show CDR1 as LNHDA and CDR2 as SQIVND (reference sequence). Between the trimmed V and J ends, which lost 0 bases and 6 bases, there was a span of 9 bases. In DNA form, the CDR3 reads TGTGCCAGTAGTATAGAACAGGGTGCTCAGCCCCAGCATTTT. Protein sequence: CASSIEQGAQPQHF.

The rearrangement joins TRBV19 to TRBJ1-1; D is unresolved. The CDR3 covers 11 residues. Trimming pared 6 bases from V and 5 bases from J, leaving 7 bases between. CDR1 LNHDA and CDR2 SQIVND come from the germline V gene (reference sequence). This CDR3 reads CASSLRTEAFF. The CDR3 DNA follows: TGTGCCAGTAGCTTAAGGACTGAAGCTTTCTTT.

The rearrangement links TRBV4-1 to TRBJ1-5; D unresolved. The CDR3 loop spans 16 amino acids. The germline CDR1 and CDR2 sequences are MGHRA and YSYEKL. The V gene lost 1 base and the J gene lost 2 bases, with 12 bases spanning the gap. CDR3 region: CASSQVSGSGNQPQHF. In DNA form, the CDR3 reads TGCGCCAGCAGCCAAGTATCCGGGTCCGGCAATCAGCCCCAGCATTTT.

The V gene is TRBV7-5, the J gene TRBJ2-1. TRBV7-5 counts as a pseudogene. The CDR3 has 14 residues. CDR3 nucleotide sequence: TGTGCCAGCAGCTTAAACGGATTATACAATGAGCAGTTCTTC. This translates into CASSLNGLYNEQFF.

This clone was recorded once. The chain combines TRBV18 with TRBJ1-5; D not certain. Trimming stripped 2 bases from V and 7 bases from J, with 9 bases between. Germline V gene data show CDR1 as KGHSH and CDR2 as LQKENI. The CDR3 spans 13 residues. The CDR3 nucleotides are TGTGCCAGCTCACCAGGGGAAGAACAGCCCCAGCATTTT. It specifies CASSPGEEQPQHF.

The chain recombines TRBV5-4 with TRBJ2-3, with 11 bases identical to TRBD2. The germline V gene encodes CDR1 SGHNT and CDR2 YYREEE (reference sequence). The CDR3 length is 15 residues. V gave up 4 bases and J gave up 4 bases; unmatched junction bases: 5. CDR3 DNA: TGTGCCAGCAGCCTTAGCGGGGGGGCCCCAGATACGCAGTATTTT. Its translation: CASSLSGGAPDTQYF. The full variable domain, with the rest looked up from reference TRBV5-4 and TRBJ2-3, is ETGVTQSPTHLIKTRGQQVTLRCSSQSGHNTVSWYQQALGQGPQFIFQYYREEENGRGNFPPRFSGLQFPNYSSELNVNALELDDSALYLCASSLSGGAPDTQYFGPGTRLTVL.

This clone occurred once. The rearrangement links TRBV7-6 to TRBJ2-7; 7 nucleotides align to TRBD2. V was pared by 4 bases and J by 7 bases, with 10 bases of the junction left unmatched. The CDR3 sequence is 14 residues long. Germline V lookup: CDR1 SGHVS, CDR2 FNYEAQ. CDR3 DNA sequence: TGTGCCAGCAGCTCCCCCCTCGACGGGGGGGAGCAGTACTTC. Protein: CASSSPLDGGEQYF.

V gene TRBV9 combines with J gene TRBJ2-2; D call uncertain. Germline CDR1 and CDR2: SGDLS and YYNGEE. The V end was cut by 2 bases, the J end by 4 bases, with 9 bases between. CDR3 length: 14 residues. CDR3 in amino acids: CASSVRFSTGELFF. The CDR3 DNA reads as TGTGCCAGCAGCGTTAGGTTCTCCACCGGGGAGCTGTTTTTT.

The chain has TRBV7-2 and TRBJ2-5, with a weak D call TRBD1 (7 bases). V lost 4 bases and J lost 2, with 11 bases in between. The length of the CDR3 is 14 residues. CDR1 and CDR2 from the germline V gene are SGHTA and FQGNSA. The CDR3 region is CASSSGGWQETQYF. The CDR3, as DNA: TGTGCCAGCAGCTCAGGGGGGTGGCAAGAGACCCAGTACTTC.

The J gene is TRBJ1-6, the V gene TRBV11-1; 7 positions match TRBD1. The J segment lost 9 bases and the V segment lost 4 bases, leaving 15 bases of the junction unmatched. The CDR3 runs 17 residues. CDR1 and CDR2 (germline): SGHAT, FQDESV (reference sequence). The CDR3 protein is CASSSHDLQGPSSPLHF. The CDR3 DNA follows: TGTGCCAGCAGCTCCCACGACCTACAGGGGCCCTCTTCACCCCTCCACTTT.